The 20 T cell receptor beta chains in this list originate from one sample, sequenced in a study of blood T cell repertoires in COVID-19. Data came from immunoSEQ multiplex PCR; TCRdb stores just in-frame clones and leaves some out. The data hold about 180,000 clones, with 80% to 90% observed a single time. Sequencing was done on a sample of peripheral blood. The receptor source for this set is a man in his fifties or sixties with active or convalescent COVID-19.

This chain joins TRBV4-1 and TRBJ1-5, with 7 bases identical to TRBD1. The CDR3 loop spans 17 amino acids. CDR1 MGHRA and CDR2 YSYEKL come from the germline V gene. The J segment lost 2 bases and the V segment lost 4 bases, leaving 11 bases of the junction unmatched. The CDR3 nucleotides are TGCGCCAGCAGCCCCGGACGATGGGACAGTCGCAATCAGCCCCAGCATTTT. Residues: CASSPGRWDSRNQPQHF.

The J gene is TRBJ1-5, the V gene TRBV10-2; D gene uncertain. With 6 bases removed from V and 6 bases from J, the gap between germline ends came to 15 bases. CDR3 size: 14 residues. CDR1 is WSHSY and CDR2 is SAAADI in the germline V gene. The CDR3 sequence is CASRGGQLFQPQHF. The CDR3 region has the DNA TGCGCCAGCAGAGGCGGGCAGCTTTTTCAGCCCCAGCATTTT.

This clone has just a few counts. The genes are TRBV7-9 and TRBJ1-2; no clear D gene. V was clipped by 1 base and J by 4 bases, with 7 bases between them. CDR3 size: 13 residues. Germline values: CDR1 SEHNR, CDR2 FQNEAQ (reference sequence). CDR3 nucleotides: TGTGCCAGCAGCTTAGAACAGTTCTATGGCTACACCTTC. Translating gives CASSLEQFYGYTF. Looking up the rest from reference TRBV7-9 and TRBJ1-2 gives the full variable domain: DTGVSQNPRHKITKRGQNVTFRCDPISEHNRLYWYRQTLGQGPEFLTYFQNEAQLEKSRLLSDRFSAERPKGSFSTLEIQRTEQGDSAMYLCASSLEQFYGYTFGSGTRLTVV.

The rearrangement links TRBV29-1 to TRBJ1-2; 7 positions match TRBD1. The V gene end was trimmed by 5 bases and the J gene end by 7 bases; junction bases not matched to a gene: 1. Looked up from germline, CDR1 is SQVTM and CDR2 is ANQGSEA. The CDR3 covers 10 residues. As DNA, the CDR3 is TGCAGCGTTAGGGACAGTGGCTACACCTTC. This encodes CSVRDSGYTF.

The rearrangement uses TRBV5-6 and TRBJ1-2, with D possibly matching TRBD1 (6 bases). The CDR3 runs to 14 residues. Germline lookup yields CDR1 SGHDT and CDR2 YYEEEE. The V end was cut by 4 bases, the J end by 4 bases, with 14 bases between. The CDR3 here is CASSHRDKPYGYTF. The DNA for the CDR3 is TGTGCCAGCAGCCACCGGGACAAACCCTATGGCTACACCTTC.

In its sample, this clone was seen once. The chain recombines TRBV10-3 with TRBJ1-2; 8 bases match TRBD1. This CDR3 has 14 residues. Trimming cost V 4 bases and J 8 bases; bases outside gene matches: 9. The germline CDR1 and CDR2 sequences are ENHRY and SYGVKD. CDR3 in DNA: TGTGCCATCAGTGGGCAACAGGGGGAATGGGGCTACACCTTC. Encoded protein: CAISGQQGEWGYTF.

The rearrangement joins TRBV5-6 to TRBJ2-5; 12 positions agree with TRBD2. CDR1 and CDR2 (germline): SGHDT, YYEEEE. The CDR3 has 18 amino acids. V dropped 2 bases and J dropped 2; count of bases not matched to a gene: 10. The CDR3 reads CASSFELAGGTGQETQYF. The DNA for the CDR3 is TGTGCCAGCAGCTTCGAACTAGCGGGAGGTACGGGTCAAGAGACCCAGTACTTC. The variable domain in full, completed from reference TRBV5-6 and TRBJ2-5, reads DAGVTQSPTHLIKTRGQQVTLRCSPKSGHDTVSWYQQALGQGPQFIFQYYEEEERQRGNFPDRFSGHQFPNYSSELNVNALLLGDSALYLCASSFELAGGTGQETQYFGPGTRLLVL.

The genes are TRBV3-1 (or the pseudogene TRBV3-2) and TRBJ2-1; the match to TRBD2 covers 13 bases. CDR1 is LGHDT, CDR2 YNNKEL, per germline (reference sequence). V shed 6 bases, J shed 0 bases, and the junction held 8 bases outside the gene matches. The CDR3 totals 18 residues. CDR3 DNA sequence: TGTGCCAGCAGGCCGGGACTAGCGGGATCAAGCTCCTACAATGAGCAGTTCTTC. Its protein is CASRPGLAGSSSYNEQFF.

J is TRBJ1-1 and V is TRBV6-2 or TRBV6-3, with 9 bases fitting TRBD1. This CDR3 region has 14 residues. After removal of 5 bases from V and 4 bases from J, the junction contained 5 bases not matched to a gene. CDR1 and CDR2 (germline): MNHEY, SVGEGT. CDR3 in amino acids: CASSRQGGSTEAFF. CDR3 nucleotide sequence: TGTGCCAGCAGTAGACAGGGGGGCTCCACTGAAGCTTTCTTT.

This clone was found once. The chain couples TRBV10-2 to TRBJ1-5; unclear D gene. The V and J ends lost 2 bases and 5 bases respectively, with 10 bases between them. The CDR3 sequence is 14 residues long. The germline V gene has CDR1 WSHSY and CDR2 SAAADI. CDR3 nucleotide sequence: TGCGCCAGCAGTGAGAACGCAGGTTATCAGCCCCAGCATTTT. Amino acids: CASSENAGYQPQHF.

This clone turned up a few times. The chain carries TRBV20-1 and TRBJ1-3; 10 bases are a match to TRBD1. With 3 bases clipped from V and 1 base from J, the junction kept 6 bases outside the gene matches. This CDR3 is built from 16 residues. Germline-derived CDR1 and CDR2 are DFQATT and SNEGSKA (reference sequence). This chain's CDR3 is CSASPPGQGSGNTIYF. CDR3 nucleotide sequence: TGCAGTGCTAGTCCACCGGGACAGGGGTCTGGAAACACCATATATTTT.

The V call is TRBV30, the J call TRBJ1-2, with 7 bases aligning to TRBD1. The junction had 7 bases not matched to a gene; V was cut back by 3 bases and J by 0 bases. CDR1 is GTSNPN and CDR2 is SVGIG in the germline V gene (reference sequence). The CDR3 spans 15 residues. The CDR3 protein is CAWSRTGDPNYGYTF. The CDR3 coding sequence is TGTGCCTGGAGCCGAACAGGGGACCCTAACTATGGCTACACCTTC.

The chain couples TRBV6-5 to TRBJ2-5, with unresolved D. Per germline, CDR1 MNHEY and CDR2 SVGAGI. V gave up 6 bases and J gave up 1 base, with 12 bases separating them. The CDR3 has 14 amino acids. The CDR3 nucleotides are TGTGCCAGCAGGCCCGAGGTTTTCCAAGAGACCCAGTACTTC. Amino acid sequence: CASRPEVFQETQYF.

V and J are TRBV6-5 and TRBJ1-3; the D gene is possibly TRBD1 (5 bases). The germline gives CDR1 MNHEY, CDR2 SVGAGI. The CDR3 has 15 amino acids. Trimming removed 7 bases from V and 0 bases from J, with 13 bases in between. In DNA, the CDR3 is TGTGCCAGCACCCTGGGCGGGACCTCTGGAAACACCATATATTTT. This codes for CASTLGGTSGNTIYF.

The sample holds a few counts of this clone. The J gene is TRBJ1-4, the V gene TRBV14, with D tentatively TRBD1 (6 bases). Trimming removed 3 bases from V and 5 bases from J, with 16 bases in between. The V gene's germline CDR1 is SGHDN and CDR2 FVKESK. The CDR3 has 16 residues. CDR3 sequence: CASSHPRAGDNEKLFF. DNA for the CDR3: TGTGCCAGCAGCCACCCTAGAGCAGGGGACAATGAAAAACTGTTTTTT.

The chain links TRBV28 to TRBJ2-3; D is unclear. The CDR3 sequence is 13 residues long. Trimming shortened V by 3 bases and J by 0 bases, and 4 bases separated the two germline ends. The V gene's germline CDR1 is MDHEN and CDR2 SYDVKM. CDR3: CASSFQSTDTQYF. CDR3 nucleotides: TGTGCCAGCAGTTTTCAAAGCACAGATACGCAGTATTTT. Drawing the rest from reference TRBV28 and TRBJ2-3, the complete variable domain is DVKVTQSSRYLVKRTGEKVFLECVQDMDHENMFWYRQDPGLGLRLIYFSYDVKMKEKGDIPEGYSVSREKKERFSLILESASTNQTSMYLCASSFQSTDTQYFGPGTRLTVL.

J is TRBJ2-7 and V is TRBV11-2, with 7 bases that match TRBD1. The CDR3 is made up of 15 amino acids. Germline CDR1 reads SGHAT; CDR2 reads FQNNGV. The junction had 13 bases not matched to a gene; V was cut back by 5 bases and J by 6 bases. The CDR3, as DNA: TGTGCCAGCAGCCTCCTTAAGGGGGCCCCCTTCGAGCAGTACTTC. Amino acid sequence: CASSLLKGAPFEQYF.

V is TRBV7-3 and J is TRBJ2-3, with 10 bases aligning to TRBD2. J lost 2 bases, V lost 3 bases, and 2 bases had no gene match. Germline V gene lookup returns CDR1 SGHTA and CDR2 FQGTGA. The CDR3 length is 15 residues. CDR3 sequence reads: CASSFLAGATDTQYF. CDR3 bases: TGTGCCAGCAGCTTCCTAGCGGGGGCCACAGATACGCAGTATTTT.

There are many counts of this clone. The sample contains more than one DNA sequence encoding this CDR3. The chain is built from TRBV2 and TRBJ2-7; possible D gene TRBD2, 6 bases. The V gene's germline CDR1 is SNHLY and CDR2 FYNNEI. Trimming left V 4 bases short and J 3 bases short, with 19 bases between. The CDR3 is 16 amino acids. CDR3: CASSVELGTHRYEQYF. Written as DNA, the CDR3 is TGTGCCAGCAGTGTGGAGCTCGGGACTCATCGCTACGAGCAGTACTTC. Based on the CDR3 plus reference TRBV2 and TRBJ2-7, the full variable domain is EPEVTQTPSHQVTQMGQEVILRCVPISNHLYFYWYRQILGQKVEFLVSFYNNEISEKSEIFDDQFSVERPDGSNFTLKIRSTKLEDSAMYFCASSVELGTHRYEQYFGPGTRLTVT.

This chain joins TRBV3-1 (or the pseudogene TRBV3-2) and TRBJ2-7; a possible D gene is TRBD1 (5 bases). V was shortened by 1 base and J by 6 bases, with 13 bases between the two germline ends. Per the germline V gene, CDR1 is LGHDT and CDR2 is YNNKEL (reference sequence). The CDR3 length is 14 residues. The CDR3 spells CASSQVQGKREQYF. Written as DNA, the CDR3 is TGTGCCAGCAGCCAAGTTCAGGGTAAGCGCGAGCAGTACTTC.